This TCR beta chain was retrieved from a study of T cells in Graves' hyperthyroidism and ophthalmopathy. RNA transcripts were the template for amplifying TCR beta CDR3 regions. HTBI primers drove first-round RT-PCR of the TCR CDR3. Each CDR3 protein gets one entry after TCRdb re-called the multiplex PCR reads with MiXCR. The sample has 600,000 to 800,000 distinct CDR3 sequences, roughly a third seen once. Deletions cut 3 bases from V and 0 bases from J, with 11 bases between. The CDR3 is 15 amino acids. Uncontrolled infection, other autoimmune disease, pregnancy and lactation each barred patients from inclusion. PBMCs were collected from a 10 ml volume of fresh peripheral blood. Findings of the study overall: Most thyroid clonotypes that were expanded above 0.001 also turned up in blood.

This clonotype has only a few counts. The antigen is unknown. The TCR originated in a woman aged 40-49 years with Graves' hyperthyroidism. Sequenced sample: blood. V and J are TRBV12-3 or TRBV12-4 and TRBJ1-1, with D hard to call. CDR3 protein: CASSFPFGVNTEAFF. The DNA of the CDR3 is TGTGCCAGCAGTTTCCCTTTCGGGGTGAACACTGAAGCTTTCTTT.